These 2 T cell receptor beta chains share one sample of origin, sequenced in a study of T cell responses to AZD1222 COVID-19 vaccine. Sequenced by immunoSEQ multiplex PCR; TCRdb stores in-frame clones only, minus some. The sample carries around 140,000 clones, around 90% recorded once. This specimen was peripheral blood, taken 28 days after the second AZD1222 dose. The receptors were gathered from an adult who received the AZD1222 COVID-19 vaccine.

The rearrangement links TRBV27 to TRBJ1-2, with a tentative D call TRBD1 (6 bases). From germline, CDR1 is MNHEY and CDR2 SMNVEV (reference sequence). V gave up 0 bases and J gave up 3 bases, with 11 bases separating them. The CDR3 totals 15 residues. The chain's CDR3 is CASSLSWGLDYGYTF. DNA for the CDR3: TGTGCCAGCAGTTTATCGTGGGGGCTCGACTATGGCTACACCTTC.

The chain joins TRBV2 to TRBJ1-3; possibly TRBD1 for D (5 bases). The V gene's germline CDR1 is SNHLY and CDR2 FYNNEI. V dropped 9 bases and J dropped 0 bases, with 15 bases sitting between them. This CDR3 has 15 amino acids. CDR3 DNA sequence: TGTGCCAGTACCCGGGACCTACGCTCTGGAAACACCATATATTTT. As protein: CASTRDLRSGNTIYF.